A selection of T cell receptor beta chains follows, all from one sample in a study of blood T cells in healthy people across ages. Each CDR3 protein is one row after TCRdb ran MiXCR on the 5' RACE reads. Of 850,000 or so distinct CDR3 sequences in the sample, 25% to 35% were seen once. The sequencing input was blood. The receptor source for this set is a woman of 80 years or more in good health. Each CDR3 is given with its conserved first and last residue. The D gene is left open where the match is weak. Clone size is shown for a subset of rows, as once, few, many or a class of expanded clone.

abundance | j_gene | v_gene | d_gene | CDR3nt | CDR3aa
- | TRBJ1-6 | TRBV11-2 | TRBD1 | TGTGCCAGCAGCCTCCGGACAGGGAATAATTCACCCCTCCACTTT | CASSLRTGNNSPLHF
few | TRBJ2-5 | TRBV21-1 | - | TGTGCCAGCAGCAAAGAGAAACAATGGGACAGGGGGCAAGAGACCCAGTACTTC | CASSKEKQWDRGQETQYF
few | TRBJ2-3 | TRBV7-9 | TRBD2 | TGTGCCAGCAGCCGGCGGGGGGTTGCCACAGATACGCAGTATTTT | CASSRRGVATDTQYF
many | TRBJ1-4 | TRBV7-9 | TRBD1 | TGTGCCAGCAGCCTCCGGGACAGCGATCTGTTTTTT | CASSLRDSDLFF
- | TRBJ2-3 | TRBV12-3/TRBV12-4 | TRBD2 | TGTGCCAGCAGTTTATCTAGCGGGCTAGGAGATACGCAGTATTTT | CASSLSSGLGDTQYF
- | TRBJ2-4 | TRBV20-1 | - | TGCAGCGCTAGAGTGGGCGAGGCGCGGGCCTACGTGCAGTACTTC | CSARVGEARAYVQYF
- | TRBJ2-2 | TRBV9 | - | TGTGCCAGCAGCACCAGCCGGGAGACTTCATCCGGGGAGCTGTTTTTT | CASSTSRETSSGELFF
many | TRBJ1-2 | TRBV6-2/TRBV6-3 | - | TGTGCCAGCAGTTTGTCCAGCTACTATGGCTACACCTTC | CASSLSSYYGYTF
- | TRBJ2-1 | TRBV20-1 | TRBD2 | TGCAGTCCTAGAGATCTGTCTAGCGGGGGCCTTTACAATGAGCAGTTCTTC | CSPRDLSSGGLYNEQFF
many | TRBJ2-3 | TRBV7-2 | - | TGTGCCAGCAGCTCCCTGTGGGGCACAGATACGCAGTATTTT | CASSSLWGTDTQYF
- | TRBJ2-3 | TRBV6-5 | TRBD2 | TGTGCCAGCACACGCGGGCTAGCGGGGGATCATACGCAGTATTTT | CASTRGLAGDHTQYF
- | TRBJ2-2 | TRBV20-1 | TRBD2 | TGCAGTGCCAGTAAGGTAGCGGGGTCCGGGGAGCTGTTTTTT | CSASKVAGSGELFF
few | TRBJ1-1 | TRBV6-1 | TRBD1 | TGTGCCAACTCGTGGGCAGGGGGTAACACTGAAGCTTTCTTT | CANSWAGGNTEAFF
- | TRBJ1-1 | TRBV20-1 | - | TGCAGTGCTAGAGTACAGGTGAACACTGAAGCTTTCTTT | CSARVQVNTEAFF
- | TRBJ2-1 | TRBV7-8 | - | TGTGCCAGCACCTCCCGAGGGCGAGGCAATGAGCAGTTCTTC | CASTSRGRGNEQFF
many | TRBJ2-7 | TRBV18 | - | TGTGCCAGCTCAGGGTCTGCGACCTACGAGCAGTACTTC | CASSGSATYEQYF
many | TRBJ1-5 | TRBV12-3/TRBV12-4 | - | TGTGCCAGCAGCCCAGCCGGGGGAACCAATCAGCCCCAGCATTTT | CASSPAGGTNQPQHF
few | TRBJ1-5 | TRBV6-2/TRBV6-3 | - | TGTGCCACCCGGAGGGGGGCCCTTAGCAATCAGCCCCAGCATTTT | CATRRGALSNQPQHF
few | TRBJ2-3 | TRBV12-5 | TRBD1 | TGTGCTAGTGGTCCGGGACAGGGGATTATAGATACGCAGTATTTT | CASGPGQGIIDTQYF
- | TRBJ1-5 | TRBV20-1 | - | TGCAGTGCCATCCAGGGTGGGTCAACCTATTCGAATCAGCCCCAGCATTTT | CSAIQGGSTYSNQPQHF
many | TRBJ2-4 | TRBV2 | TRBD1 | TGTGCCAGCAGTTGGCAGGGGGAGGCCAAAAACATTCAGTACTTC | CASSWQGEAKNIQYF
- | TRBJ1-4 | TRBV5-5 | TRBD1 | TGTGCCAGCGGCCAGGGGGGATTTGATGAAAAACTGTTTTTT | CASGQGGFDEKLFF
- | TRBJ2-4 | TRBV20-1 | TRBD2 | TGCAGTGCTAACGAGCGGGGGCGGAGAAACATTCAGTACTTC | CSANERGRRNIQYF
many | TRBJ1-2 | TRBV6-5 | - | TGTGCCAGCAGTTACTCGAACAGAGGTGATGGCTACACCTTC | CASSYSNRGDGYTF
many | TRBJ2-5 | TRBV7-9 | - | TGTGCCAGCAGCCCCCAGGCCGGGTCGCCGGAGACCCAGTACTTC | CASSPQAGSPETQYF
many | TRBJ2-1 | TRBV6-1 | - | TGTGCCAGCAGGATACAGGGTGGAGATGAGCAGTTCTTC | CASRIQGGDEQFF
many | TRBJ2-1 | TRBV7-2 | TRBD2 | TGTGCCAGCAGCTTAGGGCGCGCGGGGGGTGACAATGAGCAGTTCTTC | CASSLGRAGGDNEQFF
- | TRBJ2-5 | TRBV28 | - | TGTGCCAGCAGTTGGAGTAGAAACGGTAGAGAGACCCAGTACTTC | CASSWSRNGRETQYF
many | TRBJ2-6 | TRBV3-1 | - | TGTGCCAGCAGCCAAGAGATGAGCTCTGGGGCCAACGTCCTGACTTTC | CASSQEMSSGANVLTF
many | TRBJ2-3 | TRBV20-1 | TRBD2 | TGCAGTGCCCCGGGACTAGCGGGAACAGATACGCAGTATTTT | CSAPGLAGTDTQYF
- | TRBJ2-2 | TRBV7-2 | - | TGTGCCAGCAGCTTAGATGACACCGGGGAGCTGTTTTTT | CASSLDDTGELFF
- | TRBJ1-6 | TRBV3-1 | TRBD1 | TGCGCCAGCAGCCAAGGACAGGGGAATTCACCCCCCCACTTT | CASSQGQGNSPPHF
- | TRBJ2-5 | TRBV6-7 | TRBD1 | TGTGCCAGCAGTTACCGCACAGGGGGACAAGAGACCCAGTACTTC | CASSYRTGGQETQYF
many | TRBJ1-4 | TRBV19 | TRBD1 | TGTGCCAGTAGACCACGGGACAGGGGACTCGGTAATGAAAAACTGTTTTTT | CASRPRDRGLGNEKLFF
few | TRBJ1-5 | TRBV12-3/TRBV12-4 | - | TGTGCCAGCAGTATAAATTTAAGCAATCAGCCCCAGCATTTT | CASSINLSNQPQHF
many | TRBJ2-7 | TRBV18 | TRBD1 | TGTGCCAGCTCAGAACAGGGGGCCTACGAGCAGTACTTC | CASSEQGAYEQYF
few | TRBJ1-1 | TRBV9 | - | TGTGCCAGCAGCGTAGACACATGGGGAACTGAAGCTTTCTTT | CASSVDTWGTEAFF
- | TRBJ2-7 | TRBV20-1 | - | TGCAGTGCTAGAGGCGGGGGCATCTACGAGCAGTACTTC | CSARGGGIYEQYF
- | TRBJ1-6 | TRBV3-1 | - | TGTGCCAGCAGCCAAGATAGGACCCTGAGTGGCTCACCCCTCCACTTT | CASSQDRTLSGSPLHF
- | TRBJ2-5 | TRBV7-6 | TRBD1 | TGTGCCAGCCAGGGGGAGGAGACCCAGTACTTC | CASQGEETQYF
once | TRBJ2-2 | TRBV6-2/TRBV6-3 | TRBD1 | TGTGCCAGCAGGGCAGGGGGCACCCGGGAGCTGTTTTTT | CASRAGGTRELFF
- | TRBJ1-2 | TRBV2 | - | TGTGCCAGCAGTGGAGGCAGCGCCAACTATGGCTACACCTTC | CASSGGSANYGYTF
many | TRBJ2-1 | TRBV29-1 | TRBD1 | TGCAGCGCCCCACAGGGGGCGAAAAACAATGAGCAGTTCTTC | CSAPQGAKNNEQFF
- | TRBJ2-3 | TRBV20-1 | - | TGCAGGGCTCCTAAAACAGATACGCAGTATTTT | CRAPKTDTQYF
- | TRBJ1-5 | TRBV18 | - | TGTGCCAGCTCACCATCCGCTGGGACCAGCAATCAGCCCCAGCATTTT | CASSPSAGTSNQPQHF
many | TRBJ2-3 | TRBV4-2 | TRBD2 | TGTGCCAGCAGCCGAGGGACTAGCGGCACAGATACGCAGTATTTT | CASSRGTSGTDTQYF
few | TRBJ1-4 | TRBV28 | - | TGTGCCAGCAGCTCCCGCAGGGGCCTTAATGAAAAACTGTTTTTT | CASSSRRGLNEKLFF
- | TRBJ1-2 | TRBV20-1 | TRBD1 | TGCAGTGCTCTGGGACAGGGGAAATGGAACTATGGCTACACCTTC | CSALGQGKWNYGYTF
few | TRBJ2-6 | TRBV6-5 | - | TGTGCCAGCAGTTACGAAGGGTCCGGGGCCAACGTCCTGATTTTC | CASSYEGSGANVLIF
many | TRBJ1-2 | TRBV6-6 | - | TGTGCCAGCAGTTACTCGACTGGACAGTTCTATGGCTACACCTTC | CASSYSTGQFYGYTF
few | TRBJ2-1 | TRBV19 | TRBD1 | TGTGCCAGTAGTATACGACTGATGACAGGGAACGATGAGCAGTTCTTC | CASSIRLMTGNDEQFF
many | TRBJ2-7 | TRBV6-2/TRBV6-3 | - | TGTGCCAGCAAAAAGGACGGATCCTACGAGCAGTACTTC | CASKKDGSYEQYF
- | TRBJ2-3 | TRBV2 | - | TGTGCCAGCAGGTTATTAGCAGATACGCAGTATTTT | CASRLLADTQYF
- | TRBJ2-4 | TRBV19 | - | TGTGCCAGTAGTATCAACAGGGAAGGGATTCAGTACTTC | CASSINREGIQYF
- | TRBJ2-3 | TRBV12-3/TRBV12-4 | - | TGTGCCAGCAGTCCCCGGCAGGGCGAGAATACGCAGTATTTT | CASSPRQGENTQYF
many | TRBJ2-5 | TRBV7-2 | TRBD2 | TGTGCCAGCAGCTTGGGGGGGGGTTCGGCGGCAGAGACCCAGTACTTC | CASSLGGGSAAETQYF
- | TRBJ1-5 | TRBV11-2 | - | TGTGCCAGCAGCCCACAAGGGGAATCACGCAATCAGCCCCAGCATTTT | CASSPQGESRNQPQHF
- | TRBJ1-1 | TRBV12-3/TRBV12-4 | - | TGTGCCAGCAGTCCCCAAACAGTGATGAACACTGAAGCTTTCTTT | CASSPQTVMNTEAFF
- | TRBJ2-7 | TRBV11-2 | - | TGTGCCAGCAGCTCGATAAAGAACAATGAGCAGTACTTC | CASSSIKNNEQYF
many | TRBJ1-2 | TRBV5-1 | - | TGCGCCAGCAGCTTGGAACAGAACTATGGCTACACCTTC | CASSLEQNYGYTF